Each of the 9 T cell receptor beta chains below was sequenced from the same sample in a study of cytomegalovirus exposure and HLA in healthy donors. It was with 60 Vbeta and 13 Jbeta primers that the PCR ran. Libraries were prepared by immunoSEQ multiplex PCR; TCRdb keeps only in-frame clonotypes and omits some of them. This table has 150,000 to 200,000 clones, 68% appearing once. The sequencing input was PBMCs. These receptors were obtained from a man in his fifties or sixties in good health and CMV-seronegative.

The chain has TRBV27 and TRBJ2-5; the match to TRBD2 covers 8 bases. CDR1 is MNHEY, CDR2 SMNVEV, per germline (reference sequence). The CDR3 spans 15 residues. Losses at the gene ends were 5 bases for V and 4 bases for J; bases not matched to a gene: 9. CDR3 loop: CASSQRLARGETQYF. CDR3 coding DNA: TGTGCCAGCAGTCAACGACTAGCGCGTGGAGAGACCCAGTACTTC.

Only one count was recorded for this clone. The chain is built from TRBV20-1 and TRBJ2-1; D not resolved. CDR3 length: 10 amino acids. Trimming shortened V by 7 bases and J by 7 bases, and 8 bases separated the two germline ends. The germline V gene has CDR1 DFQATT and CDR2 SNEGSKA (reference sequence). The CDR3 nucleotides read TGCAGTGTTAAGAGAAATGAGCAGTTCTTC. It translates to CSVKRNEQFF.

This clone has more than one count but fewer than ten. The chain has TRBV5-1 and TRBJ2-6; D perhaps matches TRBD1 (6 bases). Trimming shortened V by 1 base and J by 2 bases, and 13 bases separated the two germline ends. This CDR3 has 17 amino acids. Germline-derived CDR1 and CDR2 are SGHRS and YFSETQ. The CDR3 sequence: CASSLMVPGAGANVLTF. CDR3 sequence (DNA): TGCGCCAGCAGCTTGATGGTCCCAGGGGCTGGGGCCAACGTCCTGACTTTC.

This chain links TRBV6-1 with TRBJ2-7; no definite D call. The CDR3 length is 14 residues. Germline V gives CDR1 MNHNS, CDR2 SASEGT. Trimming cost V 7 bases and J 4 bases, with 17 bases left between them. The CDR3 DNA reads as TGTGCCAGCACCGCCGGGTGGGTGGGTTACGAGCAGTACTTC. Its translation is CASTAGWVGYEQYF.

This chain connects TRBV6-5 to TRBJ2-2; 8 nucleotides match TRBD2. The trim removed 6 bases at V and 5 bases at J, leaving 8 bases unmatched. Germline lookup yields CDR1 MNHEY and CDR2 SVGAGI. This CDR3 spans 15 amino acids. The DNA for the CDR3 is TGTGCCAGCAGGGATCCCCGGGGGGGTACCGGGGAGCTGTTTTTT. This translates into CASRDPRGGTGELFF.

The genes are TRBV5-1 and TRBJ1-5; TRBD1 might be the D (5 bases). Germline V CDR1 and CDR2: SGHRS, YFSETQ. This CDR3 is 14 amino acids long. The V end was cut by 0 bases, the J end by 4 bases, with 8 bases between. CDR3 loop: CASSLAAGNQPQHF. In DNA, the CDR3 is TGCGCCAGCAGCTTGGCGGCAGGGAATCAGCCCCAGCATTTT.

The genes are TRBV4-2 and TRBJ2-5, with 9 bases that match TRBD1. Germline CDR1 reads LGHNA; CDR2 reads YNFKEQ. This CDR3 comprises 15 residues. J lost 5 bases, V lost 0 bases, and 4 bases had no gene match. The CDR3 DNA reads TGTGCCAGCAGCCAAGAGGGACAGGGAAAGGAGACCCAGTACTTC. Its protein is CASSQEGQGKETQYF.

This clone was counted once. The chain employs TRBV7-2 and TRBJ1-1; 7 bases are a match to TRBD1. The CDR3 covers 15 residues. Germline trimming cut 3 bases from V and 3 bases from J; bases unmatched to any gene: 7. Germline CDR1 is SGHTA and CDR2 is FQGNSA. CDR3 in DNA: TGTGCCAGCAGCTTCGGTGGGACAGACTACACTGAAGCTTTCTTT. Encoded protein: CASSFGGTDYTEAFF.

The chain combines TRBV14 with TRBJ2-2; 7 bases align to TRBD2. The CDR3 has 16 residues. Germline assignment: CDR1 SGHDN and CDR2 FVKESK. V lost 2 bases and J lost 3; bases outside the gene matches: 6. The CDR3 loop is CASSQLSSGYTGELFF. DNA for the CDR3: TGTGCCAGCAGCCAATTATCTAGCGGTTACACCGGGGAGCTGTTTTTT.